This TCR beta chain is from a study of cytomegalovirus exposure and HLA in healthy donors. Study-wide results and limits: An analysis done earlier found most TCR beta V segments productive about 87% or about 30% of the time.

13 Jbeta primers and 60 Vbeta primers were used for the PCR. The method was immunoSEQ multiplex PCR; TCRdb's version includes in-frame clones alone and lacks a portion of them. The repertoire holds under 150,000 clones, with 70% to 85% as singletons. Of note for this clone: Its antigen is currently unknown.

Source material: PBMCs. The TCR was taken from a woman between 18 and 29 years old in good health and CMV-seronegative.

The CDR3 DNA reads as TGTGCCAGTAGGCAGGGCAAGAATGAAAAACTGTTTTTT. This encodes CASRQGKNEKLFF. The rearrangement joins TRBV19 to TRBJ1-4, with D perhaps TRBD1 (5 bases). V gave up 6 bases and J gave up 5 bases, with 10 bases separating them. Germline V lookup: CDR1 LNHDA, CDR2 SQIVND (reference sequence). The CDR3 consists of 13 residues.